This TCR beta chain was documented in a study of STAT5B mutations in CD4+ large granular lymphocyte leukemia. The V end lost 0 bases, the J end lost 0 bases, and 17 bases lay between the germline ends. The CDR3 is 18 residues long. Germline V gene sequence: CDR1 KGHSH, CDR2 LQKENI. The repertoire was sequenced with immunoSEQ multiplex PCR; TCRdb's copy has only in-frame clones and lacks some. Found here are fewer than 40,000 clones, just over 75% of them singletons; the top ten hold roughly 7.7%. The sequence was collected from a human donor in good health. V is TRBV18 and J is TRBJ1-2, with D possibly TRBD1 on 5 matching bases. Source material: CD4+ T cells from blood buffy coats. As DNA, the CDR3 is TGTGCCAGCTCACCACCTAATTTTCTCGGGGCCCCTAACTATGGCTACACCTTC. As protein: CASSPPNFLGAPNYGYTF.